What follows are 9 T cell receptor beta chains derived from one specimen sequenced in a study of cytomegalovirus exposure and HLA in healthy donors. In the PCR, 60 Vbeta and 13 Jbeta primers were used. Sequencing used immunoSEQ multiplex PCR; TCRdb keeps in-frame clones, though not all of them. There are under 150,000 clones in the sample; around 75% occur only once, and 1.5% to 2% lies in the top ten. Source material: PBMCs. All receptors derive from a woman in her forties in good health and CMV-seronegative.

This clone was counted between two and nine times. The chain is built from TRBV5-5 and TRBJ1-4; no firm D call. This CDR3 region has 14 residues. Trimming took 1 base from V and 1 from J, leaving 5 bases between them. Per the germline V gene, CDR1 is SGHKS and CDR2 is YYEKEE (reference sequence). CDR3 sequence reads: CASSLTVTNEKLFF. CDR3 sequence (DNA): TGTGCCAGCAGCTTGACAGTAACTAATGAAAAACTGTTTTTT.

The V and J genes are TRBV21-1 and TRBJ2-7; the D call of TRBD1 is as the table states it, not checked on the DNA. TRBV21-1 is labeled a pseudogene. This CDR3 has 14 residues. The CDR3 sequence is CASSKATGENEQYF. In DNA, the CDR3 is TGTGCCAGCAGCAAAGCCACAGGGGAAAACGAGCAGTACTTC.

This chain uses TRBV6-5 with TRBJ2-7; D remains unclear. CDR1 is MNHEY, CDR2 SVGAGI, per germline. The germline V and J ends were trimmed by 0 bases and 2 bases, with 8 bases remaining between them. This CDR3 region has 14 residues. The CDR3 spells CASSYSAKTYEQYF. The CDR3 DNA follows: TGTGCCAGCAGTTACTCGGCCAAAACCTACGAGCAGTACTTC.

The V gene is TRBV19, the J gene TRBJ1-2, with D perhaps matching TRBD1 (6 bases). Germline CDR1 is LNHDA and CDR2 is SQIVND (reference sequence). The germline V and J ends were trimmed by 7 bases and 9 bases, with 21 bases remaining between them. The CDR3 runs to 14 residues. The CDR3 reads CASNALYGGLSYTF. Written as DNA, the CDR3 is TGTGCCAGTAACGCCTTATACGGGGGGCTAAGCTACACCTTC.

A single count supports this clone. This chain connects TRBV4-1 to TRBJ1-5; 7 positions agree with TRBD1. This CDR3 spans 15 amino acids. Trimming cost V 1 base and J 3 bases; bases outside gene matches: 3. Germline assignment: CDR1 MGHRA and CDR2 YSYEKL. CDR3 DNA sequence: TGCGCCAGCAGCCAAGTCGGGACAGTCAATCAGCCCCAGCATTTT. Its protein product is CASSQVGTVNQPQHF.

The CDR3 nucleotides read TGTGCCAGCAGTTACTCGAGGGTAGCGGGAACGGGCGAGCAGTACTTC. This gives the protein CASSYSRVAGTGEQYF. The J gene is TRBJ2-7, the V gene TRBV6-5; TRBD2 matches at 8 bases. V trimming: 0 bases; J trimming: 6 bases; junction bases outside the gene matches: 10. The CDR3 runs to 16 residues. Germline loops: CDR1 MNHEY, CDR2 SVGAGI.

The V and J genes are TRBV19 and TRBJ2-1; 9 bases match TRBD1. V was pared by 2 bases and J by 4 bases, with 6 bases of the junction left unmatched. The CDR3 extends over 16 amino acids. Germline V CDR1 and CDR2: LNHDA, SQIVND (reference sequence). The CDR3 is CASSISRTGEYNEQFF. The DNA of the CDR3 is TGTGCCAGTAGTATATCCAGGACAGGGGAGTACAATGAGCAGTTCTTC.

V is TRBV7-2 and J is TRBJ1-1; perhaps TRBD1 as D (5 bases). CDR3 size: 13 residues. Germline V gives CDR1 SGHTA, CDR2 FQGNSA. V was pared by 3 bases and J by 3 bases, with 8 bases between. The CDR3 DNA reads TGTGCCAGCAGCTTTTTCAGGGACACTGAAGCTTTCTTT. This codes for CASSFFRDTEAFF.

The rearrangement uses TRBV5-1 and TRBJ2-7; TRBD2 matches at 9 bases. The ends lost 1 base at V and 5 bases at J; junction bases unmatched: 4. In germline, CDR1 is SGHRS, CDR2 YFSETQ. The CDR3 spans 14 residues. CDR3 DNA sequence: TGCGCCAGCAGCTTGAGGAGACTAGCGGACGAGCAGTACTTC. Translated: CASSLRRLADEQYF. The whole variable domain, filled in from reference TRBV5-1 and TRBJ2-7, reads KAGVTQTPRYLIKTRGQQVTLSCSPISGHRSVSWYQQTPGQGLQFLFEYFSETQRNKGNFPGRFSGRQFSNSRSEMNVSTLELGDSALYLCASSLRRLADEQYFGPGTRLTVT.